This is a list of T cell receptor beta chains from one sample in a study of blood T cell repertoires in COVID-19. The protocol was immunoSEQ multiplex PCR, while the TCRdb copy is restricted to in-frame clones and leaves out a portion. The sample yields fewer than 250,000 clones, approximately 90% seen once. Sequenced sample: peripheral blood. Receptor source: a man in his 60s with COVID-19, enrolled during active disease. The CDR3 runs from the conserved cysteine through the conserved F or W. D genes are given only for firm matches. Size is omitted from some rows. Given values are once, few, many or a class for expanded clones.

clone_size d_call j_call cdr3_length v_call cdr3_aa cdr3_nt
once NA TRBJ1-3 17 TRBV11-2 CASSSQTGGLSGNTIYF TGTGCCAGCAGCTCCCAGACGGGGGGTTTGTCTGGAAACACCATATATTTT
once NA TRBJ2-2 13 TRBV7-3 CASSPPRTGELFF TGTGCCAGCAGCCCTCCTCGGACCGGGGAGCTGTTTTTT
NA NA TRBJ1-6 14 TRBV27 CASSLAGVNSPLHF TGTGCCAGCAGTTTGGCGGGGGTTAATTCACCCCTCCACTTT
NA NA TRBJ2-5 14 TRBV7-8 CASATRGTFETQYF TGTGCCAGCGCCACGCGAGGGACTTTTGAGACCCAGTACTTC
NA NA TRBJ1-1 14 TRBV18 CASSPRQGNTEAFF TGTGCCAGCTCACCACGCCAGGGGAACACTGAAGCTTTCTTT
NA NA TRBJ2-5 14 TRBV11-2 CASSLFDSGETQYF TGTGCCAGCAGCTTATTCGACTCTGGAGAGACCCAGTACTTC
NA TRBD1 TRBJ2-3 15 TRBV15 CATSRAPTGGDTQYF TGTGCCACCAGCAGAGCCCCTACAGGGGGGGATACGCAGTATTTT
NA TRBD1 TRBJ2-7 15 TRBV6-5 CASSYEGTGTYEQYF TGTGCCAGCAGTTACGAAGGGACAGGGACCTACGAGCAGTACTTC
NA NA TRBJ1-1 17 TRBV5-4 CASSPGGGAGMNTEAFF TGTGCCAGCAGTCCAGGTGGGGGGGCGGGGATGAACACTGAAGCTTTCTTT
NA NA TRBJ2-7 13 TRBV12-3/TRBV12-4 CASSLMAGYEQYF TGTGCCAGCAGTTTAATGGCAGGATACGAGCAGTACTTC
once NA TRBJ1-2 15 TRBV5-6 CASSSDVRSYYGYTF TGTGCCAGCAGCAGCGATGTGCGCTCCTACTATGGCTACACCTTC
NA NA TRBJ2-4 16 TRBV6-2/TRBV6-3 CASSDARGLAKNIQYF TGTGCCAGCAGTGATGCGAGGGGACTAGCCAAAAACATTCAGTACTTC
NA NA TRBJ1-1 15 TRBV5-4 CASSLVGPTNTEAFF TGTGCCAGCAGCTTGGTGGGGCCTACGAACACTGAAGCTTTCTTT
once NA TRBJ1-5 17 TRBV3-1/TRBV3-2 CASSQDRQGLPGQPQHF TGTGCCAGCAGCCAAGATCGGCAGGGGCTACCTGGGCAGCCCCAGCATTTT
NA NA TRBJ1-2 15 TRBV10-3 CAITGDGTRTDGYTF TGTGCCATCACCGGGGACGGGACACGCACGGATGGCTACACCTTC
NA NA TRBJ1-2 15 TRBV10-3 CAISEAGETSYGYTF TGTGCCATCAGTGAAGCTGGGGAGACCTCCTATGGCTACACCTTC
NA NA TRBJ2-7 15 TRBV9 CASSEGGTPSYEQYF TGTGCCAGCAGCGAGGGGGGGACACCATCCTACGAGCAGTACTTC
NA NA TRBJ1-5 14 TRBV30 CAWSLRQSNQPQHF TGTGCCTGGAGTCTTCGACAGAGCAATCAGCCCCAGCATTTT
NA NA TRBJ2-7 15 TRBV30 CAWILKGRASYEQYF TGTGCCTGGATCCTGAAAGGCAGGGCCTCCTACGAGCAGTACTTC
NA TRBD1 TRBJ2-1 16 TRBV24-1 CATSDAQGANYNEQFF TGTGCCACCAGTGATGCCCAGGGGGCAAACTACAATGAGCAGTTCTTC
NA TRBD1 TRBJ1-1 13 TRBV12-3/TRBV12-4 CASRGGDRAAAFF TGTGCCAGCCGGGGCGGGGACAGGGCTGCGGCTTTCTTT
NA TRBD2 TRBJ2-7 16 TRBV15 CATSTLETVRGVEQYF TGTGCCACCAGCACCTTAGAGACAGTCCGGGGGGTTGAGCAGTACTTC
NA NA TRBJ1-2 14 TRBV19 CASSNRQAEGGYTF TGTGCCAGTAGTAACCGACAGGCCGAAGGTGGCTACACCTTC
NA TRBD1 TRBJ2-3 16 TRBV19 CASSFMGQGFGDTQYF TGTGCCAGTAGCTTCATGGGACAGGGATTCGGAGATACGCAGTATTTT
NA NA TRBJ2-7 13 TRBV28 CASTPRVGGEQYF TGTGCCAGCACCCCGAGAGTAGGGGGCGAGCAGTACTTC
NA TRBD1 TRBJ2-7 15 TRBV24-1 CATSDPRDRTYEQYF TGTGCCACCAGTGACCCCCGGGACAGGACCTACGAGCAGTACTTC
NA TRBD1 TRBJ2-1 17 TRBV4-3 CASSQEERTGTYNEQFF TGCGCCAGCAGCCAAGAAGAGCGGACAGGGACCTACAATGAGCAGTTCTTC
NA TRBD2 TRBJ2-5 18 TRBV24-1 CATSDAAAVSGRKETQYF TGTGCCACCAGTGATGCCGCAGCGGTTAGCGGGAGAAAAGAGACCCAGTACTTC
NA NA TRBJ1-6 15 TRBV3-1/TRBV3-2 CASSQDRGVGSPLHF TGTGCCAGCAGCCAAGACCGCGGGGTAGGCTCACCCCTCCACTTT
NA NA TRBJ2-2 16 TRBV19 CASSPGATANTGELFF TGTGCCAGTAGTCCGGGAGCGACTGCGAACACCGGGGAGCTGTTTTTT
NA TRBD1 TRBJ1-5 15 TRBV27 CASSHRQGGNQPQHF TGTGCCAGCAGCCATCGACAGGGAGGCAATCAGCCCCAGCATTTT
NA TRBD1 TRBJ1-1 14 TRBV3-1/TRBV3-2 CASSQGTGNTEAFF TGTGCCAGCAGCCAAGGGACAGGGAACACTGAAGCTTTCTTT
NA TRBD1 TRBJ1-5 14 TRBV6-6 CASSYWDSDQPQHF TGTGCCAGCAGTTACTGGGACAGTGATCAGCCCCAGCATTTT
NA NA TRBJ1-2 13 TRBV3-1/TRBV3-2 CASSQGGSGGYTF TGTGCCAGCAGCCAAGGAGGGTCCGGGGGCTACACCTTC
NA NA TRBJ1-1 16 TRBV27 CASSLGRGRLNTEAFF TGTGCCAGCAGTTTGGGGAGGGGGAGGTTAAACACTGAAGCTTTCTTT
NA TRBD1 TRBJ1-4 14 TRBV30 CAWSDGQGKGKLFF TGTGCCTGGAGTGATGGACAGGGAAAAGGAAAACTGTTTTTT
NA TRBD1 TRBJ1-5 14 TRBV5-1 CASSLGTGNQPQHF TGCGCCAGCAGCTTGGGGACAGGGAATCAGCCCCAGCATTTT
once TRBD2 TRBJ2-7 16 TRBV11-2 CASSLGGTTRSYEQYF TGTGCCAGCAGCTTAGGGGGGACTACCCGGTCCTACGAGCAGTACTTC
NA NA TRBJ1-3 15 TRBV5-6 CASSTGLLSGNTIYF TGTGCCAGCAGCACCGGACTCCTCTCTGGAAACACCATATATTTT
NA NA TRBJ1-2 13 TRBV12-3/TRBV12-4 CASSPQGYYGYTF TGTGCCAGCAGTCCACAGGGTTATTATGGCTACACCTTC
NA TRBD1 TRBJ1-2 15 TRBV6-5 CASRGGGTGAYGYTF TGTGCCAGCAGAGGGGGAGGGACAGGGGCCTATGGCTACACCTTC
NA TRBD2 TRBJ2-7 16 TRBV27 CASSLGTSGSSYEQYF TGTGCCAGCAGTTTGGGGACTAGCGGGAGTTCCTACGAGCAGTACTTC
NA TRBD2 TRBJ2-2 15 TRBV7-2 CASSPGTRGAGELFF TGTGCCAGCAGCCCCGGGACTAGAGGTGCCGGGGAGCTGTTTTTT
NA NA TRBJ2-3 15 TRBV9 CASSVETSGADTQYF TGTGCCAGCAGCGTCGAGACTTCGGGGGCAGATACGCAGTATTTT
NA NA TRBJ2-3 15 TRBV24-1 CATSDRQDFTDTQYF TGTGCCACCAGTGATCGACAGGACTTCACAGATACGCAGTATTTT